The entry that follows covers one TCR beta chain sequence. The sample originates from a study of T-cell reconstitution after alpha-beta-depleted transplantation in children. Trimming stripped 1 base from V and 6 bases from J, with 10 bases between. Germline V gene data show CDR1 as MGHRA and CDR2 as YSYEKL. This CDR3 comprises 14 residues. Using unique molecular identifiers, the investigators prepared the TCRbeta library. TCRdb recomputed calls from the PCR reads with MiXCR, one row per CDR3 protein. Among 500,000 to 600,000 distinct CDR3 sequences listed, around 18% were seen once. This specimen consisted of PBMCs from the stem cell graft donor, obtained from the stem cell graft. The sequence was obtained from a human donor who donated a stem cell graft to a child with acute lymphoblastic leukemia. This rearrangement joins TRBV4-1 to TRBJ1-3, with D possibly being TRBD1 (5 bases). CDR3 nucleotide sequence: TGCGCCAGCAGCCAAGGGTTTGGGGCAAACACCATATATTTT. It is translated as CASSQGFGANTIYF.